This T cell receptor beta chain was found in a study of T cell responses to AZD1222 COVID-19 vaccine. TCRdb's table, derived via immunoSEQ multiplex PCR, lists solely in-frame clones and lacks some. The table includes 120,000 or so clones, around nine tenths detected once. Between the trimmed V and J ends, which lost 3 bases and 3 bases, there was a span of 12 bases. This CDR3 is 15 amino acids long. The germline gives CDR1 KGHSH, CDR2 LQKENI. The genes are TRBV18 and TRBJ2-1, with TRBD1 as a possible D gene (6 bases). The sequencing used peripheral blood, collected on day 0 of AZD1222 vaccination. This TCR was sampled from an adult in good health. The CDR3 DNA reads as TGTGCCAGCTCACCCGGGCAGGGGATCTACAATGAGCAGTTCTTC. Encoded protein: CASSPGQGIYNEQFF.